This TCR beta chain was observed in a study of Graves' ophthalmopathy and Graves' hyperthyroidism. The V and J ends lost 0 bases and 2 bases respectively, with 11 bases between them. Germline V CDR1 and CDR2: LGHNA, YSLEER. The CDR3 runs 16 residues. CDR3 regions of TCR beta were amplified from RNA transcripts. Second-round multiplex PCR came after first-round RT-PCR with HTBI primers. TCRdb re-called the multiplex PCR reads through MiXCR, storing one row per CDR3 protein. The sample lists about 340,000 distinct CDR3 sequences; about a sixth were seen once. The table lists this clonotype with many counts.

This clonotype originated in an adult man with Graves' ophthalmopathy. The sample consisted of peripheral blood. This chain links TRBV4-3 with TRBJ1-3; possible D gene TRBD1, 5 bases. The CDR3 sequence: CASSQEGAGTGNTIYF. The CDR3 DNA is TGCGCCAGCAGCCAAGAAGGGGCAGGGACTGGAAACACCATATATTTT.